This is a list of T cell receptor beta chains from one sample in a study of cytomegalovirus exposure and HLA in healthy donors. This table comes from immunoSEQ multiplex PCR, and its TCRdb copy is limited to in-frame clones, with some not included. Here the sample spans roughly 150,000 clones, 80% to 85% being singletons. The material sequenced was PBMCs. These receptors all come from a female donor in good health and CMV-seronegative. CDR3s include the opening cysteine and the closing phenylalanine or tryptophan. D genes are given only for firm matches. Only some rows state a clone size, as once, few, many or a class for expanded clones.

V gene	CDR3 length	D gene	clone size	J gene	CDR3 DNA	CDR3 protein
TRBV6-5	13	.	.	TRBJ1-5	TGTGCCAGCAGTTACTCTGCGAATCAGCCCCAGCATTTT	CASSYSANQPQHF
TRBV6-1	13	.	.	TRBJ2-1	TGTGCCAGCATTACTAGCCTTGGAGATGAGCAGTTCTTC	CASITSLGDEQFF
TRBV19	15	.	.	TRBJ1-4	TGTGCCAGTAGATCCTTGGAGGGTGACAATGAAAAACTGTTTTTT	CASRSLEGDNEKLFF
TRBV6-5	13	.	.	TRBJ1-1	TGTGCCAGCAGTTACTCGCGGCACACTGAAGCTTTCTTT	CASSYSRHTEAFF
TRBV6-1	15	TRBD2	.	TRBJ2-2	TGTGCCAGCAGTGACGGGGGGGCTAGCACCGGGGAGCTGTTTTTT	CASSDGGASTGELFF
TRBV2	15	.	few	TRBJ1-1	TGTGCCAGACCGACCCGGGACACCTCGAACACTGAAGCTTTCTTT	CARPTRDTSNTEAFF
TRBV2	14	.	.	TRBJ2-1	TGTGCCAGCAGTGGGAGCGTCCTGAGCAATGAGCAGTTCTTC	CASSGSVLSNEQFF
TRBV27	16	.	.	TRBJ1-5	TGTGCCAGCAGTTTATCTGGGCAGAATAGCAATCAGCCCCAGCATTTT	CASSLSGQNSNQPQHF
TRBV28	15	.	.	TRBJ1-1	TGTGCCAGCAGTTTAGAGGTTGGCATGAACACTGAAGCTTTCTTT	CASSLEVGMNTEAFF
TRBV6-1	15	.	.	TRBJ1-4	TGTGCCAGCAGTGCCGGGGTTACAACTAATGAAAAACTGTTTTTT	CASSAGVTTNEKLFF
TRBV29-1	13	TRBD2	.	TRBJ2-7	TGCAGCGGTGGACTAGCGGGAGGGTACGAGCAGTACTTC	CSGGLAGGYEQYF
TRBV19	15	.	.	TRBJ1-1	TGTGCCAGTAGCAGACCAGGTAATATGAACACTGAAGCTTTCTTT	CASSRPGNMNTEAFF
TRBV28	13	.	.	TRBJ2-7	TGTGCCAGCAGTTTGGAGGGCAACTACGAGCAGTACTTC	CASSLEGNYEQYF
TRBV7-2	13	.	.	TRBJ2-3	TGTGCCAGCAGCTTAAGTCGGTCCGATACGCAGTATTTT	CASSLSRSDTQYF
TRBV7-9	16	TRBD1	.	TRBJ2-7	TGTGCCAGCAGGCCACCCACAGGGGGCCTTTCCTACGAGCAGTACTTC	CASRPPTGGLSYEQYF
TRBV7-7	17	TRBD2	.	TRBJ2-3	TGTGCCAGCAGCCCAATACTAGCGGGAAGCTTCAACTCCACGCAGTATTTT	CASSPILAGSFNSTQYF
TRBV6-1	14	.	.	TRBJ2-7	TGTGCCAGCAGTGAAGCGCACAACTCCTACGAGCAGTACTTC	CASSEAHNSYEQYF
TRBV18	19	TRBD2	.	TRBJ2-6	TGTGCCAGCTCACCACAAGAAGCGGGAGGCCGCTCTGGGGCCAACGTCCTGACTTTC	CASSPQEAGGRSGANVLTF
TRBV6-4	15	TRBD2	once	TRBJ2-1	TGTGCCAGCAGTGAAGGGACTAGCGGATACAATGAGCAGTTCTTC	CASSEGTSGYNEQFF
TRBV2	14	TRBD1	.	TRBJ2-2	TGTGCCAGCAGACTAGACAGGGGGCCCGGGGAGCTGTTTTTT	CASRLDRGPGELFF
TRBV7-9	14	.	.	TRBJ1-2	TGTGCCAGCAGCTTAGGACCAGGGGATACGGGCTACACCTTC	CASSLGPGDTGYTF
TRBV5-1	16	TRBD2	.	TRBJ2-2	TGCGCCAGCAGAACCCCTAGCGGGAGGGCCGCCGGGGAGCTGTTTTTT	CASRTPSGRAAGELFF
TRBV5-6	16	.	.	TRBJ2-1	TGTGCCAGCAGCTTGGTCAGGGGAAGCTCCTACAATGAGCAGTTCTTC	CASSLVRGSSYNEQFF
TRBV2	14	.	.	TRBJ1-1	TGTGCCAGCAGATTGCGACACTTGAACACTGAAGCTTTCTTT	CASRLRHLNTEAFF